These 15 T cell receptor beta chains were all obtained from the same sample, sequenced in a study of T cell responses to AZD1222 COVID-19 vaccine. Profiling relied on immunoSEQ multiplex PCR, and the TCRdb table lists in-frame clones only, not all of them. The sample consists of 120,000 to 150,000 clones, around nine tenths of them appearing once. The sequenced sample was peripheral blood, obtained on day 0 of MenACWY control vaccination. All receptors come from an adult in good health.

The chain has TRBV6-6 and TRBJ2-2; no clear D gene. Germline V gene data show CDR1 as MNHNY and CDR2 as SVGAGI (reference sequence). The CDR3 totals 12 residues. The germline V and J ends were trimmed by 8 bases and 7 bases, with 11 bases remaining between them. The DNA of the CDR3 is TGTGCCAGCGGTGTGGGGATCGGGGAGCTGTTTTTT. Translation: CASGVGIGELFF.

V and J are TRBV28 and TRBJ1-2; the D is unclear. Trimming shortened V by 8 bases and J by 4 bases, and 14 bases separated the two germline ends. The CDR3 extends over 13 amino acids. CDR1 MDHEN and CDR2 SYDVKM come from the germline V gene. CDR3 in DNA: TGTGCCAGCGCGCCCACGGCGATCTATGGCTACACCTTC. Protein sequence: CASAPTAIYGYTF.

V and J are TRBV18 and TRBJ2-2; no definite D call. Germline assignment: CDR1 KGHSH and CDR2 LQKENI. The V gene lost 0 bases and the J gene lost 1 base, with 6 bases spanning the gap. CDR3 size: 15 residues. CDR3 DNA: TGTGCCAGCTCACCACCCTCCGTGAACACCGGGGAGCTGTTTTTT. Protein product: CASSPPSVNTGELFF.

This clone was counted only a few times. The chain uses TRBV23-1 and TRBJ1-1; TRBD1 might be the D (5 bases). TRBV23-1 is identified as an open reading frame with a role that is uncertain. The CDR3 runs 12 residues. Deletions cut 9 bases from V and 2 bases from J, with 10 bases between. The DNA of the CDR3 is TGCGCCAGGGGGACGTTTAACACTGAAGCTTTCTTT. Translating it yields CARGTFNTEAFF.

The sample holds one count of this clone. The gene calls are TRBV3-1 (or the pseudogene TRBV3-2) and TRBJ1-6, with D uncertain. The CDR3 totals 13 residues. The germline V gene encodes CDR1 LGHDT and CDR2 YNNKEL (reference sequence). Between the trimmed V and J ends, which lost 2 bases and 8 bases, there was a span of 7 bases. The CDR3 protein is CASSQNPHSPLHF. In DNA form, the CDR3 reads TGTGCCAGCAGCCAAAACCCCCATTCACCCCTCCACTTT.

The gene calls are TRBV11-2 and TRBJ1-1; D possibly corresponds to TRBD1 (5 bases). The CDR3 contains 13 residues. V dropped 0 bases and J dropped 6 bases, with 8 bases sitting between them. Germline CDR1 and CDR2: SGHAT and FQNNGV. Here the CDR3 DNA reads TGTGCCAGCAGCTTAGACAGGGCCGCTGAAGCTTTCTTT. It codes for CASSLDRAAEAFF.

Note on this clone: The sample holds other DNA sequences that translate to the same CDR3. The chain is built from TRBV10-1 and TRBJ2-5; D not certain. Deletions cut 0 bases from V and 5 bases from J, with 7 bases between. Germline V gene sequence: CDR1 WNHNN, CDR2 SYGVQD (reference sequence). CDR3 size: 13 residues. The CDR3 reads CASSESLGETQYF. The DNA for the CDR3 is TGCGCCAGCAGTGAGTCGTTGGGGGAGACCCAGTACTTC.

This sequence joins TRBV3-1 (or the pseudogene TRBV3-2) and TRBJ2-3; a possible D gene is TRBD1 (5 bases). Trimming left V 1 base short and J 2 bases short, with 7 bases between. The CDR3 is 14 amino acids. CDR1 and CDR2 (germline): LGHDT, YNNKEL (reference sequence). CDR3 coding DNA: TGTGCCAGCAGCCAAGGACAGTTCACAGATACGCAGTATTTT. It yields the protein CASSQGQFTDTQYF.

The J gene is TRBJ2-7, the V gene TRBV9; possibly TRBD2 for D (5 bases). V was cut by 0 bases and J by 3 bases, with 13 bases left in between. This CDR3 is 15 amino acids long. Germline V gives CDR1 SGDLS, CDR2 YYNGEE. CDR3 sequence (DNA): TGTGCCAGCAGCGTAGGGTTCTCGGGGTTCTACGAGCAGTACTTC. It codes for CASSVGFSGFYEQYF.

This sequence joins TRBV29-1 and TRBJ1-2, with D maybe TRBD1 (5 bases). V was clipped by 4 bases and J by 7 bases, with 19 bases between them. The CDR3 is 14 residues long. CDR1 is SQVTM and CDR2 is ANQGSEA in the germline V gene. In DNA form, the CDR3 reads TGCAGCGTTGCCGTCAGTAGGAGGGACGGTGGCTACACCTTC. Its protein is CSVAVSRRDGGYTF.

V usage is TRBV11-2 and J usage is TRBJ2-1; D is possibly TRBD1 (6 bases). This CDR3 region has 15 residues. Trimming took 5 bases from V and 0 from J, leaving 11 bases between them. Germline V gives CDR1 SGHAT, CDR2 FQNNGV. In DNA form, the CDR3 reads TGTGCCAGCAGCCCTTGGACAGACTCCTACAATGAGCAGTTCTTC. Translated: CASSPWTDSYNEQFF. Full variable domain (rest looked up from reference TRBV11-2 and TRBJ2-1): EAGVAQSPRYKIIEKRQSVAFWCNPISGHATLYWYQQILGQGPKLLIQFQNNGVVDDSQLPKDRFSAERLKGVDSTLKIQPAKLEDSAVYLCASSPWTDSYNEQFFGPGTRLTVL.

The gene calls are TRBV5-1 and TRBJ1-3, with D perhaps TRBD1 (5 bases). V was cut by 0 bases and J by 0 bases, with 7 bases left in between. Germline V gene lookup returns CDR1 SGHRS and CDR2 YFSETQ. CDR3 length equals 15 residues. Here the CDR3 reads CASSLGQISGNTIYF. The CDR3 DNA reads TGCGCCAGCAGCTTGGGACAGATCTCTGGAAACACCATATATTTT. Together with reference TRBV5-1 and TRBJ1-3, the CDR3 gives the full variable domain: KAGVTQTPRYLIKTRGQQVTLSCSPISGHRSVSWYQQTPGQGLQFLFEYFSETQRNKGNFPGRFSGRQFSNSRSEMNVSTLELGDSALYLCASSLGQISGNTIYFGEGSWLTVV.

The rearrangement joins TRBV28 to TRBJ1-1; D is perhaps TRBD1 (6 bases). Germline CDR1 reads MDHEN; CDR2 reads SYDVKM. The CDR3 loop spans 14 amino acids. V lost 10 bases and J 7 bases, leaving 22 bases between the germline ends. The CDR3 here is CATLFSTGTREAFF. The CDR3 DNA reads as TGTGCCACCCTGTTTAGTACTGGGACACGTGAAGCTTTCTTT.

The chain carries TRBV7-3 and TRBJ2-5, with 7 nucleotides matching TRBD1. The germline CDR1 and CDR2 sequences are SGHTA and FQGTGA. The CDR3 is 14 amino acids. Trimming removed 4 bases from V and 5 bases from J; junction bases left unmatched: 7. CDR3 coding DNA: TGTGCCAGCAGCTATACAGGGGTTGGGGAGACCCAGTACTTC. Translated: CASSYTGVGETQYF.

The chain links TRBV7-9 to TRBJ2-1; possible D gene TRBD2, 5 bases. Germline V gene lookup returns CDR1 SEHNR and CDR2 FQNEAQ (reference sequence). Trimming removed 1 base from V and 11 bases from J, with 27 bases in between. The CDR3 runs 18 residues. The CDR3 reads CASSLGVWDRRRAGKQFF. The CDR3 nucleotides read TGTGCCAGCAGCTTAGGGGTCTGGGATAGACGGCGAGCCGGGAAGCAGTTCTTC. The full variable domain, in which reference TRBV7-9 and TRBJ2-1 provide the parts outside the CDR3, is DTGVSQNPRHKITKRGQNVTFRCDPISEHNRLYWYRQTLGQGPEFLTYFQNEAQLEKSRLLSDRFSAERPKGSFSTLEIQRTEQGDSAMYLCASSLGVWDRRRAGKQFFGPGTRLTVL.